This TCR beta chain was sequenced during a study of PD-L1 blockade in urothelial cancer. The V end lost 6 bases, the J end lost 3 bases, and 9 bases lay between the germline ends. Germline V lookup: CDR1 MNHNS, CDR2 SASEGT. The CDR3 extends over 14 amino acids. Clones were read by immunoSEQ multiplex PCR, and TCRdb kept only the in-frame ones, dropping some. Among more than 30,000 clones, 87% were seen once, and the ten largest hold under 4.5%. The sequence was collected from a man aged 50-59 years with urothelial cancer. The chain combines TRBV6-1 with TRBJ1-6; D not resolved. Sequencing was performed on PBMCs, taken around atezolizumab (anti-PD-L1) treatment. CDR3 DNA: TGTGCCAGCAGCGCCGGACTCTATAATTCACCCCTCCACTTT. Encoded protein: CASSAGLYNSPLHF.